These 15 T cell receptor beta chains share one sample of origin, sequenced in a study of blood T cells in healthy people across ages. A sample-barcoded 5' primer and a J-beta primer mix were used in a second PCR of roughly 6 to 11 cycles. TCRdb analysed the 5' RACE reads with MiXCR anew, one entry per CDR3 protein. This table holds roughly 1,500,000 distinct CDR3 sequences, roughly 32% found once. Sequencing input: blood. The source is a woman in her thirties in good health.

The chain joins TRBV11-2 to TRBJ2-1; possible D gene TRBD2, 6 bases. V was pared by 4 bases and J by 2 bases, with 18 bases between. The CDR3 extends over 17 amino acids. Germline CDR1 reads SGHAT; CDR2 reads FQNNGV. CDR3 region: CASSSPGGLKAYNEQFF. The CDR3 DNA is TGTGCCAGCAGCTCGCCCGGGGGATTAAAAGCCTACAATGAGCAGTTCTTC.

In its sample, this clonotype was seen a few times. Here the CDR3 reads CASSFGTRETQYF. The CDR3 nucleotides are TGTGCCAGCAGCTTCGGGACTAGGGAGACCCAGTACTTC. V usage is TRBV7-3 and J usage is TRBJ2-5; 8 bases are shared with TRBD2. V lost 3 bases and J lost 5; bases outside the gene matches: 2. Germline lookup yields CDR1 SGHTA and CDR2 FQGTGA. This CDR3 spans 13 amino acids.

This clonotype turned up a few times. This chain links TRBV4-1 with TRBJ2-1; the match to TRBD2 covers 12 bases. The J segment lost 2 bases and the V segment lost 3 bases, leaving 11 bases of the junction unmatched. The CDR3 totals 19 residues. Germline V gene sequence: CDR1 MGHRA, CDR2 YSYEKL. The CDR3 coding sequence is TGCGCCAGCAGCCATCCCGGACTAGCGGGGCCTGTCCCCTACAATGAGCAGTTCTTC. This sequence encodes CASSHPGLAGPVPYNEQFF.

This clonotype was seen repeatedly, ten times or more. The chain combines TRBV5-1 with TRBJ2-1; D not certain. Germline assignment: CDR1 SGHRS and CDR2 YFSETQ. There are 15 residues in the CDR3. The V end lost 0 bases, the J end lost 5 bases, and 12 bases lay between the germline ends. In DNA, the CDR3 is TGCGCCAGCAGCTTGGAAACTTTACCCGACAATGAGCAGTTCTTC. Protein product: CASSLETLPDNEQFF.

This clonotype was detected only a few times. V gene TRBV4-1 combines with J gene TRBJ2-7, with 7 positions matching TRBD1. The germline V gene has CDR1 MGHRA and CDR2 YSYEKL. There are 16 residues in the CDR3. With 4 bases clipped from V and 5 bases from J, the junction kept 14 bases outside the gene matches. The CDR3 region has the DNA TGCGCCAGCAGCCTTAGATTGACAGGGAGTAGGAACGAGCAGTACTTC. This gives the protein CASSLRLTGSRNEQYF.

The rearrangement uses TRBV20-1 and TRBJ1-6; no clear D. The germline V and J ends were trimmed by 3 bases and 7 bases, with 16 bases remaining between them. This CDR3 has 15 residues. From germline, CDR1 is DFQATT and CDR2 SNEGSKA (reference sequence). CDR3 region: CSASDGERANSPLHF. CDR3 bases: TGCAGTGCTAGTGACGGCGAACGCGCGAATTCACCCCTCCACTTT.

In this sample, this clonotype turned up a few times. The DNA for the CDR3 is TGTGCCAGCAGCTTAGCGCAGGGGACGGTGCTGGAGCAGTACTTC. Translated, it gives CASSLAQGTVLEQYF. V and J are TRBV7-9 and TRBJ2-7, with D possibly matching TRBD1 (6 bases). CDR3 length: 15 amino acids. V was shortened by 0 bases and J by 7 bases, with 16 bases between the two germline ends. Germline CDR1 SEHNR, CDR2 FQNEAQ (reference sequence).

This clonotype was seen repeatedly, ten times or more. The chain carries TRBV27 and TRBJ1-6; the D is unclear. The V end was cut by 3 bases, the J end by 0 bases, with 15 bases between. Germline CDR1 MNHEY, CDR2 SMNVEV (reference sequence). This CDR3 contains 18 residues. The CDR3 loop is CASSFGSATSSYNSPLHF. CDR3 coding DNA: TGTGCCAGCAGTTTCGGTTCGGCAACGAGCTCCTATAATTCACCCCTCCACTTT.

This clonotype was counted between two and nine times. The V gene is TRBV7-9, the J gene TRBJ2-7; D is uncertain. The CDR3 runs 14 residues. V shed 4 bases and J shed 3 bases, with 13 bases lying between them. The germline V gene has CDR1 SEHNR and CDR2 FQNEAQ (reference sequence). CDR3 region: CASSSNEKGYEQYF. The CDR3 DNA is TGTGCCAGCAGCTCCAATGAGAAAGGCTACGAGCAGTACTTC.

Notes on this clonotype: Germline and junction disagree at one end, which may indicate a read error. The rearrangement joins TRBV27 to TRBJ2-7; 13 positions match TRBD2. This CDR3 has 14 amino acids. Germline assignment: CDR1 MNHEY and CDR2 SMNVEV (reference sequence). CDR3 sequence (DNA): TGTGCCAGCATGGGACTAGCGGGACCCTACGCGCAGTACTTC. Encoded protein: CASMGLAGPYAQYF.

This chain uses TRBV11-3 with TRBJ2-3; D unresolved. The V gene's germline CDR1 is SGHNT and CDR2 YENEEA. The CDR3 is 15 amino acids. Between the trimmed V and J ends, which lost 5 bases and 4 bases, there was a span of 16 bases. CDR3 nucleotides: TGTGCCAGCAGCCCGGGTCTGGGGAACGCAGATACGCAGTATTTT. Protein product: CASSPGLGNADTQYF.

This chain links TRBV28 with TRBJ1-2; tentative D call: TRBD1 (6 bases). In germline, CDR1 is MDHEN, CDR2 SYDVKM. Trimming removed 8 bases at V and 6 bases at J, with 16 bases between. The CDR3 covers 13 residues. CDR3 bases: TGTGCCAGCCGGTGGGAGGGGGTCCATGGCTACACCTTC. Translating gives CASRWEGVHGYTF.

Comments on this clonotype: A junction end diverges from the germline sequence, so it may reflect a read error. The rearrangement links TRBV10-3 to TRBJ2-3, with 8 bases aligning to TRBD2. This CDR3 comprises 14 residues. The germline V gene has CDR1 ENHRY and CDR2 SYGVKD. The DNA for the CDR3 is TGCGCCAGCTCTCCGAGCGGGAGCACCCATACGCAGTATTTT. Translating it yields CASSPSGSTHTQYF.

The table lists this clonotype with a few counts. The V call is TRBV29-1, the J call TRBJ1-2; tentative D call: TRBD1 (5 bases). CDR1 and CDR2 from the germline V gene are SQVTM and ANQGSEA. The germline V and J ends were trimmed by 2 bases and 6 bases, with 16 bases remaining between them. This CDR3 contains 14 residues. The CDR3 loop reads CSVESVRTYHGYTF. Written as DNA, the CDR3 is TGCAGCGTTGAATCTGTGAGGACATACCATGGCTACACCTTC.

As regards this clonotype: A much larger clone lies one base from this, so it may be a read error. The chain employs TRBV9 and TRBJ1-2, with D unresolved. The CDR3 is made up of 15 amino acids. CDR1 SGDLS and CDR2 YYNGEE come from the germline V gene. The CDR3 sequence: CANSPDPGRNYGYTF. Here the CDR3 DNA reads TGTGCCAACAGCCCCGATCCTGGCAGGAACTATGGCTACACCTTC.